This T cell receptor beta chain is drawn from a study of Tregs in tolerant kidney transplant recipients. Details on this clone: Its antigen remains unidentified.

V trimming: 6 bases; J trimming: 10 bases; junction bases outside the gene matches: 6. CDR1 is MNHEY, CDR2 SMNVEV, per germline (reference sequence). This CDR3 comprises 14 residues. The protocol was immunoSEQ multiplex PCR, while the TCRdb copy is restricted to in-frame clones and leaves out a portion. The table lists some 90,000 clones, approximately 90% of them singletons. Study-wide findings and caveats: Few patients were studied, so findings need validation in larger groups.

The chain has TRBV27 and TRBJ1-6; TRBD1 matches at 10 bases. The clonotype was recovered from a human donor in good health. Sequenced input: CD8+ T cells from blood. CDR3 residues: CASSPGTGVSPLHF. CDR3 sequence (DNA): TGTGCCAGCAGCCCCGGGACAGGGGTCTCACCCCTCCACTTT.